The 24 T cell receptor beta chains listed next were all sequenced from one sample in a study of blood T cells in healthy people across ages. Next came a second PCR, run for roughly 6 to 11 cycles, which used a sample-barcoded 5' primer along with a J-beta primer mix. TCRdb analysed the 5' RACE reads with MiXCR anew, one entry per CDR3 protein. This table has under 2 million distinct CDR3 sequences, roughly 32% appearing once. The specimen sequenced was blood. The receptor source for this set is a woman in her twenties or thirties in good health.

The chain recombines TRBV5-1 with TRBJ2-1; TRBD2 might be the D (6 bases). The length of the CDR3 is 16 residues. V was shortened by 4 bases and J by 7 bases, with 21 bases between the two germline ends. Germline V gene data show CDR1 as SGHRS and CDR2 as YFSETQ. The CDR3 is CASSPSGTESGNEQFF. The CDR3 DNA sequence: TGCGCCAGCAGCCCTTCGGGGACTGAGAGTGGGAATGAGCAGTTCTTC.

This clonotype occurred many times. The CDR3 loop is CANQTRPSSETQYF. DNA of the CDR3: TGTGCCAACCAGACTAGGCCCTCCTCGGAGACCCAGTACTTC. The V call is TRBV2, the J call TRBJ2-5, with a tentative D call TRBD2 (6 bases). The CDR3 covers 14 residues. V dropped 10 bases and J dropped 5 bases, with 20 bases sitting between them. Germline lookup yields CDR1 SNHLY and CDR2 FYNNEI.

The chain carries TRBV2 and TRBJ1-5; D is unresolved. V lost 10 bases, J lost 0 bases, and 10 bases lay in between. The V gene's germline CDR1 is SNHLY and CDR2 FYNNEI. CDR3 length equals 13 residues. Here the CDR3 DNA reads TGTGCCACCAGGAAAAATAGCAATCAGCCCCAGCATTTT. Protein sequence: CATRKNSNQPQHF.

The rearrangement joins TRBV6-1 to TRBJ1-1; 10 bases are a match to TRBD1. The CDR3 is 13 residues long. Germline-derived CDR1 and CDR2 are MNHNS and SASEGT. J was trimmed by 7 bases and V by 4 bases; bases with no gene match: 3. The CDR3 DNA reads as TGTGCCAGCAGTGGGACAGGGGGATTTGAAGCTTTCTTT. Amino acid sequence: CASSGTGGFEAFF.

This clonotype has just a few counts. The rearrangement uses TRBV11-2 and TRBJ1-4; no clear D gene. CDR3 length equals 14 residues. Trimming took off 1 base at V and 8 bases at J, with 11 bases between the two ends. Germline lookup yields CDR1 SGHAT and CDR2 FQNNGV. The CDR3 bases are TGTGCCAGCAGCTTAGGGGTTGCTGGGGAAAAACTGTTTTTT. Protein: CASSLGVAGEKLFF.

V and J are TRBV6-6 and TRBJ2-3; unclear D gene. There are 15 residues in the CDR3. Deletions cut 5 bases from V and 2 bases from J, with 14 bases between. Looked up from germline, CDR1 is MNHNY and CDR2 is SVGAGI (reference sequence). The CDR3 sequence: CASSHRPQDTDTQYF. The CDR3 DNA reads TGTGCCAGCAGTCATCGGCCCCAGGACACAGATACGCAGTATTTT.

This clonotype has a handful of counts. This chain joins TRBV29-1 and TRBJ1-2; D uncertain. Germline CDR1 is SQVTM and CDR2 is ANQGSEA. Trimming stripped 7 bases from V and 3 bases from J, with 12 bases between. The CDR3 spans 12 residues. CDR3 in amino acids: CSAPLSDYGYTF. The CDR3 coding sequence is TGCAGCGCTCCTCTTTCAGACTATGGCTACACCTTC.

The gene calls are TRBV7-9 and TRBJ1-2; 8 bases are a match to TRBD1. The CDR3 spans 16 residues. Germline V lookup: CDR1 SEHNR, CDR2 FQNEAQ (reference sequence). The J segment lost 7 bases and the V segment lost 3 bases, leaving 13 bases of the junction unmatched. CDR3 protein: CASSLLTGTGDGGYTF. For the CDR3, the DNA is TGTGCCAGCAGCTTGCTTACCGGGACAGGAGATGGTGGCTACACCTTC.

The rearrangement links TRBV30 to TRBJ1-2; D gene ambiguous. V lost 4 bases and J lost 8, with 14 bases in between. The CDR3 totals 12 residues. Germline loops: CDR1 GTSNPN, CDR2 SVGIG (reference sequence). CDR3 protein: CAWTKYSLGYTF. In nucleotides, the CDR3 is TGTGCCTGGACCAAATATTCTCTCGGCTACACCTTC.

The V call is TRBV5-5, the J call TRBJ1-1; D call uncertain. Germline V gene sequence: CDR1 SGHKS, CDR2 YYEKEE (reference sequence). This CDR3 region has 14 residues. Trimming pared 2 bases from V and 6 bases from J, leaving 14 bases between. The CDR3 protein is CASSFDGIEAEAFF. CDR3 DNA: TGTGCCAGCAGCTTTGACGGCATTGAAGCTGAAGCTTTCTTT.

V and J are TRBV20-1 and TRBJ1-2; D gene ambiguous. There are 11 residues in the CDR3. V lost 6 bases and J lost 0, with 5 bases in between. From germline, CDR1 is DFQATT and CDR2 SNEGSKA (reference sequence). In nucleotides, the CDR3 is TGCAGTGCCGGGTCTAACTATGGCTACACCTTC. It is translated as CSAGSNYGYTF.

V and J are TRBV28 and TRBJ2-7; no clear D. This CDR3 has 14 residues. V dropped 8 bases and J dropped 3 bases, with 17 bases sitting between them. Germline V gene data show CDR1 as MDHEN and CDR2 as SYDVKM. CDR3 bases: TGTGCCAGCGGTCGTACCAACTTCTTCTACGAGCAGTACTTC. Translated: CASGRTNFFYEQYF.

CDR3 bases: TGTGCCAGCAGCCCACGGTTCGGGGCACTCGTGGACACCATATATTTT. It is translated as CASSPRFGALVDTIYF. The chain is built from TRBV27 and TRBJ1-3; the D gene is possibly TRBD1 (5 bases). CDR1 is MNHEY and CDR2 is SMNVEV in the germline V gene (reference sequence). The CDR3 runs 16 residues. V lost 6 bases to trimming and J lost 8 bases, with 23 bases between them.

J is TRBJ2-7 and V is TRBV5-4, with 8 nucleotides matching TRBD2. V gave up 0 bases and J gave up 8 bases; unmatched junction bases: 7. The CDR3 sequence is 14 residues long. The germline V gene encodes CDR1 SGHNT and CDR2 YYREEE (reference sequence). CDR3 residues: CASSLGREGPQQYF. CDR3 sequence (DNA): TGTGCCAGCAGCTTGGGACGGGAGGGCCCACAGCAGTACTTC.

The table lists this clonotype with a few counts. This chain joins TRBV5-5 and TRBJ1-1; 9 bases are a match to TRBD1. Germline CDR1 SGHKS, CDR2 YYEKEE (reference sequence). With 3 bases clipped from V and 0 bases from J, the junction kept 6 bases outside the gene matches. This CDR3 comprises 16 residues. The CDR3 loop is CASSWGQGLMNTEAFF. In DNA form, the CDR3 reads TGTGCCAGCAGCTGGGGACAGGGCCTGATGAACACTGAAGCTTTCTTT.

This clonotype was seen a few times. The chain couples TRBV7-2 to TRBJ2-7, with no clear D. V was pared by 4 bases and J by 0 bases, with 16 bases between. In germline, CDR1 is SGHTA, CDR2 FQGNSA. This CDR3 has 16 residues. This CDR3 reads CASSSLQSRSSYEQYF. DNA for the CDR3: TGTGCCAGCAGCTCATTACAGAGTCGGAGCTCCTACGAGCAGTACTTC. Filled out from reference TRBV7-2 and TRBJ2-7, the complete variable domain reads GAGVSQSPSNKVTEKGKDVELRCDPISGHTALYWYRQSLGQGLEFLIYFQGNSAPDKSGLPSDRFSAERTGGSVSTLTIQRTQQEDSAVYLCASSSLQSRSSYEQYFGPGTRLTVT.

DNA for the CDR3: TGTGCCAGCAGTTTAAATGGGCAGGGCTATGAGCAGTTCTTC. As protein: CASSLNGQGYEQFF. The J gene is TRBJ2-1, the V gene TRBV27, with D perhaps matching TRBD1 (5 bases). Trimming took 2 bases from V and 8 from J, leaving 13 bases between them. The CDR3 is 14 residues long. The germline V gene has CDR1 MNHEY and CDR2 SMNVEV (reference sequence).

V and J are TRBV20-1 and TRBJ2-2; 8 bases fit TRBD2. CDR3 size: 17 residues. J was trimmed by 5 bases and V by 0 bases; bases with no gene match: 11. Germline CDR1 and CDR2: DFQATT and SNEGSKA (reference sequence). The CDR3 region is CSARDRGSGVITGELFF. CDR3 DNA: TGCAGTGCTAGAGATCGGGGTAGCGGGGTGATTACCGGGGAGCTGTTTTTT.

This chain uses TRBV3-1 with TRBJ2-1, with 9 positions matching TRBD2. Trimming cost V 1 base and J 5 bases; bases outside gene matches: 9. CDR3 length: 17 amino acids. CDR1 and CDR2 from the germline V gene are LGHDT and YNNKEL (reference sequence). CDR3 amino acids: CASSQVSGLASNNEQFF. CDR3 DNA: TGTGCCAGCAGCCAAGTCTCCGGACTAGCGTCTAACAATGAGCAGTTCTTC.

The table lists this clonotype with a few counts. This chain joins TRBV10-3 and TRBJ2-2; D not certain. The ends were cut back, 5 bases at V and 2 bases at J, with 6 bases in the middle. Germline CDR1 reads ENHRY; CDR2 reads SYGVKD. The CDR3 is 13 residues long. CDR3 amino acids: CAISPVNTGELFF. The CDR3 nucleotides read TGTGCCATCAGTCCGGTAAACACCGGGGAGCTGTTTTTT.

The gene calls are TRBV24-1 and TRBJ2-3, with D perhaps given as TRBD1 or TRBD2 (5 bases each). The germline V and J ends were trimmed by 3 bases and 4 bases, with 10 bases remaining between them. The CDR3 runs 14 residues. CDR1 is KGHDR and CDR2 is SFDVKD in the germline V gene. CDR3 region: CATSDRGDPDTQYF. The CDR3 coding sequence is TGTGCCACCAGTGATCGAGGGGATCCAGATACGCAGTATTTT.

The chain joins TRBV15 to TRBJ1-1; D may be TRBD1 (6 bases). Germline V CDR1 and CDR2: LNHNV, YYDKDF (reference sequence). This CDR3 is 14 amino acids long. V was cut by 2 bases and J by 3 bases, with 10 bases left in between. CDR3 nucleotides: TGTGCCACCAGCAGACGTAAGGGGGACACTGAAGCTTTCTTT. This sequence encodes CATSRRKGDTEAFF.

J is TRBJ2-4 and V is TRBV5-4, with D possibly being TRBD1 or TRBD2 (6 bases each). CDR1 SGHNT and CDR2 YYREEE come from the germline V gene (reference sequence). The ends were cut back, 5 bases at V and 3 bases at J, with 9 bases in the middle. This CDR3 is 13 amino acids long. The CDR3 here is CASRQGGKNIQYF. The CDR3 DNA follows: TGTGCCAGCAGACAGGGAGGCAAAAACATTCAGTACTTC.

The chain is built from TRBV11-2 and TRBJ1-2; the D gene is possibly TRBD1 (5 bases). V was cut by 2 bases and J by 8 bases, with 12 bases left in between. The CDR3 is 13 residues long. Germline V lookup: CDR1 SGHAT, CDR2 FQNNGV. The chain's CDR3 is CASSLPAGWGYTF. In nucleotides, the CDR3 is TGTGCCAGCAGCTTACCGGCAGGGTGGGGCTACACCTTC.